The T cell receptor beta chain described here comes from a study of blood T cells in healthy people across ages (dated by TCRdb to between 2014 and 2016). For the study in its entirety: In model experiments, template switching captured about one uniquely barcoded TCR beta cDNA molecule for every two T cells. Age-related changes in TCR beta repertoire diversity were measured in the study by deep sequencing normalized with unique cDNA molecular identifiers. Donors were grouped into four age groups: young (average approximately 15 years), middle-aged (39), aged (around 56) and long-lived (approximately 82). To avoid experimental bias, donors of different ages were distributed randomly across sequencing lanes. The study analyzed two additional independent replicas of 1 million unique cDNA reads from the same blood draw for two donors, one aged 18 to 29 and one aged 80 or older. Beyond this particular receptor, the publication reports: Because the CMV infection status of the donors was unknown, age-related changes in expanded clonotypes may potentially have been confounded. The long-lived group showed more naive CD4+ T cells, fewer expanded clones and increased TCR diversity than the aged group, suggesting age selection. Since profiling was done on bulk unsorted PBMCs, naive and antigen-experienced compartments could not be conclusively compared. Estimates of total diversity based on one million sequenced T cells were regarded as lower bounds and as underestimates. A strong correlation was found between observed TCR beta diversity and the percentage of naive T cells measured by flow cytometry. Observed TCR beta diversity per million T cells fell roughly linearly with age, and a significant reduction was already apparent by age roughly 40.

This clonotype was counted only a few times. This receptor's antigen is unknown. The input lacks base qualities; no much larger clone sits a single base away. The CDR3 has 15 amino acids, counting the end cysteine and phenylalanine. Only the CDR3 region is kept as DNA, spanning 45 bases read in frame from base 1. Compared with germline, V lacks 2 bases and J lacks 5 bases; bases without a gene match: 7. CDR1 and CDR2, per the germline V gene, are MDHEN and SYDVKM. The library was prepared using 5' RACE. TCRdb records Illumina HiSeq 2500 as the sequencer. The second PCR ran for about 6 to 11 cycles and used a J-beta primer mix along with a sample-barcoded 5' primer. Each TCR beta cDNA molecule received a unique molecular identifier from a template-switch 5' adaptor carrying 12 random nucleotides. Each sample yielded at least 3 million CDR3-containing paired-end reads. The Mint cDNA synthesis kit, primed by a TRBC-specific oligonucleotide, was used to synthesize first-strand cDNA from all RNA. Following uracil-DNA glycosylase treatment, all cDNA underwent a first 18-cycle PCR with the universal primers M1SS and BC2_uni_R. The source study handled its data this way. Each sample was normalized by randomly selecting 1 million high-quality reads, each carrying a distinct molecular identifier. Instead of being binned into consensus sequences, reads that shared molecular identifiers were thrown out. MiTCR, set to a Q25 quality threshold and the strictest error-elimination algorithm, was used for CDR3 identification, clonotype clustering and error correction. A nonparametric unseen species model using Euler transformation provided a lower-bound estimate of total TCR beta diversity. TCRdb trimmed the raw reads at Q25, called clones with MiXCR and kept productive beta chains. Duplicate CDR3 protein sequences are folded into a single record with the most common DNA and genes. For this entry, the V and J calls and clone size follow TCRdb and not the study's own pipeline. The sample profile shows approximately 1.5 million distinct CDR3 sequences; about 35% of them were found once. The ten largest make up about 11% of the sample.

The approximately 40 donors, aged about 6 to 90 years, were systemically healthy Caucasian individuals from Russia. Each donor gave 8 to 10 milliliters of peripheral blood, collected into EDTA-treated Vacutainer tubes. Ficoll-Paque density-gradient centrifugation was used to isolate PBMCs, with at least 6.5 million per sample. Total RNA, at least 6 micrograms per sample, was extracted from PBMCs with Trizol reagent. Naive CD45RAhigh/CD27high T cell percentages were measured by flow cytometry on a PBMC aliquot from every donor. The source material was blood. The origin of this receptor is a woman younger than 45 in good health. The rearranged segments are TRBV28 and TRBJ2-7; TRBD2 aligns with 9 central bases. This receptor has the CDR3 CASSLGGRAPHEQYF. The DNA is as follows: TGTGCCAGCAGTTTAGGCGGGAGGGCCCCCCACGAGCAGTACTTC. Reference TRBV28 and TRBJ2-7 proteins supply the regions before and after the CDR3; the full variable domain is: DVKVTQSSRYLVKRTGEKVFLECVQDMDHENMFWYRQDPGLGLRLIYFSYDVKMKEKGDIPEGYSVSREKKERFSLILESASTNQTSMYLCASSLGGRAPHEQYFGPGTRLTVT.